These 32 T cell receptor beta chains were sequenced from one sample in a study of liver allograft versus peripheral blood T cells. Turning to the study itself: Recipients' peripheral blood served as the comparator for T cell receptor repertoires in transplanted livers.

In TCRdb, the reads were re-called with MiXCR into one record per CDR3 protein. Seen here are a few thousand distinct CDR3 sequences, approximately 16% observed once, and the top ten hold approximately 22%. The receptors were sampled from a human patient who had a liver transplant. Some T cells may arise from the graft donor.

This clonotype was observed at least ten times. The chain links TRBV6-6 to TRBJ2-7, with 9 bases identical to TRBD2. Trimming took 5 bases from V and 4 from J; bases not matched to a gene: 12. The CDR3 contains 16 residues. Germline lookup yields CDR1 MNHNY and CDR2 SVGAGI (reference sequence). CDR3 residues: CASSIRTSDRPYEQYF. CDR3 nucleotide sequence: TGTGCCAGCAGTATTCGGACTAGCGATCGTCCTTACGAGCAGTACTTC.

By frequency in the sample, this clonotype is medium-sized. The chain is built from TRBV5-4 and TRBJ1-1, with D tentatively TRBD1 (5 bases). Germline V lookup: CDR1 SGHNT, CDR2 YYREEE (reference sequence). The CDR3 loop spans 14 amino acids. The ends were cut back, 4 bases at V and 6 bases at J, with 16 bases in the middle. The CDR3 sequence is CASSPAVLTAEAFF. For the CDR3, the DNA is TGTGCCAGCAGCCCCGCCGTACTGACAGCTGAAGCTTTCTTT.

V gene TRBV9 combines with J gene TRBJ2-2; D not resolved. Per germline, CDR1 SGDLS and CDR2 YYNGEE. The V and J ends lost 4 bases and 6 bases respectively, with 16 bases between them. The CDR3 consists of 15 residues. CDR3 bases: TGTGCCAGCAGCTCCCGGGCCGAAGGTTCCGGGGAGCTGTTTTTT. It yields the protein CASSSRAEGSGELFF.

Notes on this clonotype: A much more abundant neighbour one base away suggests this may be a read error. The rearrangement joins TRBV28 to TRBJ1-4; TRBD1 matches at 10 bases. The CDR3 extends over 13 amino acids. In germline, CDR1 is MDHEN, CDR2 SYDVKM. CDR3 nucleotides: TGTGCCAGCACGGACAGGGGGTTTGAAAAACCGTTTTTT. This translates into CASTDRGFEKPFF.

The gene calls are TRBV3-1 and TRBJ1-1; unclear D gene. Trimming left V 0 bases short and J 9 bases short, with 8 bases between. Germline CDR1 and CDR2: LGHDT and YNNKEL (reference sequence). The length of the CDR3 is 12 residues. CDR3 region: CASSQETGKAFF. CDR3 DNA: TGTGCCAGCAGCCAAGAAACCGGGAAAGCTTTCTTT.

A remark on this clonotype: A single base separates this from a much larger clone, so it may be a read error. The CDR3: CASRGSGDPGTNVLNF. The CDR3 bases are TGTGCCAGCAGGGGGAGCGGGGACCCAGGGACCAACGTCCTGAATTTC. V gene TRBV7-9 combines with J gene TRBJ2-6; 7 positions agree with TRBD2. The CDR3 has 16 residues. CDR1 is SEHNR and CDR2 is FQNEAQ in the germline V gene (reference sequence).

This clonotype counts as large. The V and J genes are TRBV19 and TRBJ2-2; 7 nucleotides match TRBD1. Germline-derived CDR1 and CDR2 are LNHDA and SQIVND (reference sequence). The CDR3 totals 17 residues. The J segment lost 2 bases and the V segment lost 4 bases, leaving 10 bases of the junction unmatched. CDR3 protein: CASSTRDRAKNTGELFF. The CDR3 coding sequence is TGTGCCAGTAGTACCAGAGACAGGGCGAAAAACACCGGGGAGCTGTTTTTT.

Many counts were recorded for this clonotype. V usage is TRBV12-3 or TRBV12-4 and J usage is TRBJ2-6; maybe TRBD1 (5 bases). This CDR3 is built from 17 residues. Trimming removed 1 base from V and 3 bases from J, with 13 bases in between. CDR3 DNA: TGTGCCAGCAGTTTAGAAATGGGGCTTGGTGGGGCCAACGTCCTGACTTTC. Translation gives CASSLEMGLGGANVLTF.

Concerning this clonotype: This likely stems from a read error, as it lies one base from a far larger clone. This rearrangement joins TRBV6-1 to TRBJ1-1; D call uncertain. CDR3 size: 14 residues. Germline values: CDR1 MNHNS, CDR2 SASEGT. The DNA of the CDR3 is TGCGCCGGCAGTGAGGACGGGATGAACACTGAAGCTTTCTTT. Its protein is CAGSEDGMNTEAFF.

Relative to its sample, this clonotype is medium-sized (0.01 to 0.1%). The chain couples TRBV27 to TRBJ2-1; D is unclear. Trimming stripped 0 bases from V and 4 bases from J, with 10 bases between. Germline V gene data show CDR1 as MNHEY and CDR2 as SMNVEV (reference sequence). The CDR3 is 15 residues long. The DNA for the CDR3 is TGTGCCAGCAGTTTATCTGGAGTAAATTACAATGAGCAGTTCTTC. Its protein is CASSLSGVNYNEQFF.

This clonotype is classed as medium-sized. V and J are TRBV24-1 and TRBJ2-4; the D gene could be TRBD1 or TRBD2 (5 bases each). V gave up 3 bases and J gave up 2 bases, with 13 bases separating them. Looked up from germline, CDR1 is KGHDR and CDR2 is SFDVKD. This CDR3 region has 16 residues. CDR3 region: CATSDRDRLPKNIQYF. The CDR3 DNA reads as TGTGCCACCAGTGATCGGGACCGCCTGCCCAAAAACATTCAGTACTTC.

Details on this clonotype: At one boundary the junction diverges from the germline segment, which might be a read error. This chain connects TRBV27 to TRBJ1-5; D gene ambiguous. CDR1 MNHEY and CDR2 SMNVEV come from the germline V gene (reference sequence). This CDR3 contains 14 residues. CDR3 in DNA: TGTGCCAGCACCCCGGCGCCTCACTATCAGCCCCCGCATTTT. Amino acids: CASTPAPHYQPPHF.

J is TRBJ2-7 and V is TRBV7-9; D is uncertain. CDR1 and CDR2 (germline): SEHNR, FQNEAQ (reference sequence). This CDR3 region has 17 residues. Trimming took 5 bases from V and 0 from J, leaving 20 bases between them. CDR3 amino acids: CASSPKLGTWSSYEQYF. DNA for the CDR3: TGTGCCAGCAGCCCGAAACTGGGCACTTGGAGCTCCTACGAGCAGTACTTC.

In its sample, this clonotype is large. The rearrangement joins TRBV15 to TRBJ2-1, with 9 positions matching TRBD2. The CDR3 loop spans 15 amino acids. Germline loops: CDR1 LNHNV, CDR2 YYDKDF (reference sequence). V gave up 5 bases and J gave up 5 bases; unmatched junction bases: 7. In DNA, the CDR3 is TGTGCCACCAGCGCGCGGGGGGGCTCAAACAATGAGCAGTTCTTC. Its translation: CATSARGGSNNEQFF.

The sample holds a few counts of this clonotype. This chain joins TRBV11-2 and TRBJ2-7; possible D gene TRBD1, 5 bases. V lost 0 bases and J 2 bases, leaving 11 bases between the germline ends. Germline CDR1 and CDR2: SGHAT and FQNNGV. This CDR3 has 15 amino acids. The CDR3 protein is CASSLDRVGAYEQYF. The DNA for the CDR3 is TGTGCCAGCAGCTTAGACAGGGTTGGGGCCTACGAGCAGTACTTC.

In this sample, this clonotype is medium-sized. The chain uses TRBV6-5 and TRBJ1-1; unclear D gene. This CDR3 has 16 residues. The germline V and J ends were trimmed by 0 bases and 4 bases, with 15 bases remaining between them. In germline, CDR1 is MNHEY, CDR2 SVGAGI. The CDR3 reads CASSYSIRARTTEAFF. The CDR3 nucleotides are TGTGCCAGCAGTTACTCGATACGAGCCAGGACCACTGAAGCTTTCTTT.

This clonotype has only a few counts. The chain uses TRBV6-1 and TRBJ1-5, with no clear D. The ends were cut back, 8 bases at V and 4 bases at J, with 21 bases in the middle. The germline V gene has CDR1 MNHNS and CDR2 SASEGT. The CDR3 has 16 amino acids. The chain's CDR3 is CASGFRQLNPNQPQHF. The DNA of the CDR3 is TGTGCCAGCGGTTTTCGGCAGCTAAACCCAAATCAGCCCCAGCATTTT.

This clonotype rates as medium-sized. The rearrangement links TRBV6-1 to TRBJ2-1; 7 bases are a match to TRBD2. Germline assignment: CDR1 MNHNS and CDR2 SASEGT. This CDR3 has 15 amino acids. The J segment lost 14 bases and the V segment lost 4 bases, leaving 17 bases of the junction unmatched. DNA of the CDR3: TGTGCCAGCAGTGGGAGGGTGACGGGAGCGAGCGGGGAGTTCTTC. Translated: CASSGRVTGASGEFF.

By sample fraction, this clonotype is medium-sized. The chain links TRBV5-6 to TRBJ2-3; TRBD2 is a possible D gene (5 bases). Per the germline V gene, CDR1 is SGHDT and CDR2 is YYEEEE. V was pared by 5 bases and J by 9 bases, with 13 bases between. The CDR3 runs 12 residues. For the CDR3, the DNA is TGTGCCAGCAGAACCGGGGATAGCACGCAGTATTTT. Translated: CASRTGDSTQYF.

This clonotype counts as medium-sized. The V and J genes are TRBV27 and TRBJ2-3; TRBD2 agrees at 10 bases. The CDR3 consists of 14 residues. Germline CDR1 is MNHEY and CDR2 is SMNVEV (reference sequence). With 6 bases clipped from V and 4 bases from J, the junction kept 4 bases outside the gene matches. CDR3 loop: CASSQRGGPDTQYF. The CDR3 DNA reads as TGTGCCAGCAGCCAGCGGGGGGGCCCAGATACGCAGTATTTT.

This clonotype is judged large. J is TRBJ1-6 and V is TRBV19; D gene ambiguous. CDR1 LNHDA and CDR2 SQIVND come from the germline V gene (reference sequence). The CDR3 is 16 residues long. V lost 5 bases, J lost 0 bases, and 11 bases lay in between. The CDR3 nucleotides are TGTGCCAGTAGTGAACGGCGTGGCTCCTATAATTCACCCCTCCACTTT. As protein: CASSERRGSYNSPLHF.

By frequency in the sample, this clonotype is medium-sized. The rearrangement joins TRBV24-1 to TRBJ1-1, with D maybe TRBD1 (5 bases). Deletions cut 1 base from V and 3 bases from J, with 11 bases between. CDR1 and CDR2 (germline): KGHDR, SFDVKD. The CDR3 is 15 residues long. CDR3 sequence: CATSDFGGRDTEAFF. The CDR3 DNA reads as TGTGCCACCAGTGATTTTGGGGGACGGGACACTGAAGCTTTCTTT.

The genes are TRBV9 and TRBJ1-1; D gene uncertain. V was cut by 0 bases and J by 6 bases, with 9 bases left in between. CDR3 length equals 13 residues. Germline V CDR1 and CDR2: SGDLS, YYNGEE. CDR3 DNA sequence: TGTGCCAGCAGCGTAGTAGAGGGAGCTGAAGCTTTCTTT. It specifies CASSVVEGAEAFF.

Relative to its sample, this clonotype is medium-sized (0.01 to 0.1%). The V and J genes are TRBV6-5 and TRBJ2-2, with unresolved D. CDR1 MNHEY and CDR2 SVGAGI come from the germline V gene. Between the trimmed V and J ends, which lost 2 bases and 5 bases, there was a span of 6 bases. This CDR3 spans 13 amino acids. DNA of the CDR3: TGTGCCAGCAGTTACGGGCGGACCGGGGAGCTGTTTTTT. Translating gives CASSYGRTGELFF.

This clonotype was seen a few times. This chain uses TRBV7-9 with TRBJ2-7, with D possibly TRBD2 on 7 matching bases. The germline V gene encodes CDR1 SEHNR and CDR2 FQNEAQ (reference sequence). V was cut by 5 bases and J by 0 bases, with 14 bases left in between. This CDR3 has 15 residues. CDR3 residues: CASSGGGGNSYEQYF. The CDR3 DNA is TGTGCCAGCAGCGGGGGGGGCGGGAACTCCTACGAGCAGTACTTC.

By proportion, this clonotype is medium-sized. The chain employs TRBV19 and TRBJ1-5, with D tentatively TRBD1 (5 bases). This CDR3 spans 13 amino acids. V shed 5 bases and J shed 6 bases, with 11 bases lying between them. In germline, CDR1 is LNHDA, CDR2 SQIVND (reference sequence). The CDR3 sequence is CASSWGGGQPQHF. CDR3 nucleotides: TGTGCCAGTAGTTGGGGGGGAGGTCAGCCCCAGCATTTT.

V is TRBV2 and J is TRBJ1-6; TRBD1 agrees at 10 bases. This CDR3 contains 16 residues. V trimming: 6 bases; J trimming: 7 bases; junction bases outside the gene matches: 9. Per the germline V gene, CDR1 is SNHLY and CDR2 is FYNNEI. The chain's CDR3 is CASRDRGGRKNSPLHF. In nucleotides, the CDR3 is TGTGCCAGCAGGGACAGGGGGGGACGTAAGAATTCACCCCTCCACTTT.

This clonotype rates as medium-sized (0.01 to 0.1%). The rearrangement joins TRBV27 to TRBJ2-1; TRBD2 might be the D (6 bases). The V end lost 7 bases, the J end lost 8 bases, and 12 bases lay between the germline ends. The germline gives CDR1 MNHEY, CDR2 SMNVEV (reference sequence). The CDR3 runs to 12 residues. CDR3 in DNA: TGTGCCAGCACTGACGGGGGTGATGAGCAGTTCTTC. Amino acid sequence: CASTDGGDEQFF.

In its sample, this clonotype was seen once. The chain couples TRBV7-2 to TRBJ1-2; D unresolved. The V end lost 5 bases, the J end lost 7 bases, and 17 bases lay between the germline ends. The CDR3 totals 14 residues. The germline V gene has CDR1 SGHTA and CDR2 FQGNSA. The CDR3 DNA sequence: TGTGCCAGCAGCCCCTGGCCCCGGGAGGGTGGCTACACCTTC. Amino acid sequence: CASSPWPREGGYTF.

The chain has TRBV7-2 and TRBJ2-1; 8 nucleotides agree with TRBD1. CDR3 length equals 16 residues. V gave up 5 bases and J gave up 4 bases; unmatched junction bases: 10. The V gene's germline CDR1 is SGHTA and CDR2 FQGNSA. CDR3: CASSQGAGRNYNEQFF. The DNA for the CDR3 is TGTGCCAGCAGCCAGGGGGCGGGGAGGAATTACAATGAGCAGTTCTTC.

This clonotype was detected ten times or more. The CDR3 reads CASSDEAGGPYEQYF. CDR3 DNA: TGTGCCAGCAGTGATGAAGCGGGAGGGCCTTACGAGCAGTACTTC. The chain has TRBV6-1 and TRBJ2-7; TRBD2 matches at 10 bases. The CDR3 consists of 15 residues. After removal of 3 bases from V and 4 bases from J, the junction contained 6 bases not matched to a gene. Germline CDR1 reads MNHNS; CDR2 reads SASEGT.

This clonotype has a single count. Relative to the germline gene, one junction end is altered; a read error may explain this. The chain is built from TRBV24-1 and TRBJ1-1; tentative D call: TRBD1 (5 bases). The V gene's germline CDR1 is KGHDR and CDR2 SFDVKD. This CDR3 is 15 amino acids long. The CDR3 loop is CATSDFGGRNTGAFF. In nucleotides, the CDR3 is TGTGCCACCAGTGATTTTGGGGGACGGAACACTGGAGCTTTCTTT.